A single T cell receptor (beta chain) is shown here with its context. Its antigen is undetermined. Produced via immunoSEQ multiplex PCR; TCRdb's table is partial and in-frame only. The sample consists of roughly 40,000 clones, 85% to 90% of them appearing once. This CDR3 has 19 residues. This record belongs to a study of PD-1 blockade in classical Hodgkin lymphoma. At the level of the study: Patients were given intravenous nivolumab, 3 mg/kg, every 2 weeks. Overall study findings and caveats: Patients who initiated nivolumab within 1 year of ASCT were excluded.

Each patient's relapse followed autologous stem cell transplantation, and brentuximab vedotin exposure varied. V gene TRBV21-1 combines with J gene TRBJ1-5. TRBV21-1 is a recognized pseudogene. This sequence was found in a human donor with classical Hodgkin lymphoma. This specimen consisted of peripheral blood mononuclear cells (PBMCs), obtained at baseline. The CDR3 DNA sequence: TGTGCCAGCAGCAAAAAAATTGGGAACGCGACAATCTGGAATCAGCCCCAGCATTTT. Translation: CASSKKIGNATIWNQPQHF.